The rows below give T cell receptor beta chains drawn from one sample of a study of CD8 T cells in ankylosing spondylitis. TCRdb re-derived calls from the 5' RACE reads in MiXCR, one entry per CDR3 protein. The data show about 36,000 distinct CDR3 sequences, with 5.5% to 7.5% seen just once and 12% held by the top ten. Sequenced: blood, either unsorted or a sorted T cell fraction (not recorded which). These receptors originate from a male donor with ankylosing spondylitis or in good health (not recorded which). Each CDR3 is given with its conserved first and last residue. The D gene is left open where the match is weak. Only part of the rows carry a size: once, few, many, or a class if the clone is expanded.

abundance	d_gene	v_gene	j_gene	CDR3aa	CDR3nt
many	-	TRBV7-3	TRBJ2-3	CASSSRGDTQYF	TGTGCCAGCAGCTCCAGGGGAGATACGCAGTATTTT
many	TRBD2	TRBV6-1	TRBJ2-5	CASSVAGVQETQYF	TGTGCCAGCAGCGTAGCGGGAGTACAAGAGACCCAGTACTTC
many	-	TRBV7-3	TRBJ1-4	CASSPDGNEKLFF	TGTGCCAGCAGCCCGGACGGTAATGAAAAACTGTTTTTT
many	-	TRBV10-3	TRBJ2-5	CAISDSHQGETQYF	TGTGCCATCAGTGACTCCCACCAGGGGGAGACCCAGTACTTC
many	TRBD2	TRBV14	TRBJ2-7	CASSRTSGDEQYF	TGTGCCAGCAGCCGGACTAGCGGGGACGAGCAGTACTTC
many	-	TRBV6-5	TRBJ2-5	CASSYLSAETQYF	TGTGCCAGCAGTTACCTCAGCGCTGAGACCCAGTACTTC
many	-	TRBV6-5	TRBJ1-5	CASSYPGSLNQPQHF	TGTGCCAGCAGTTACCCGGGATCCCTCAATCAGCCCCAGCATTTT
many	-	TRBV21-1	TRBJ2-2	CAIRPGKALTGELFF	TGTGCCATCCGACCGGGAAAAGCCTTAACCGGGGAGCTGTTTTTT
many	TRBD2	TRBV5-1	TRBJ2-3	CASSLGLAADTQYF	TGCGCCAGCAGCCTCGGACTAGCGGCTGATACGCAGTATTTT
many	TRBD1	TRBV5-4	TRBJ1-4	CASSWDRSNEKLFF	TGTGCCAGCAGCTGGGACAGATCTAATGAAAAACTGTTTTTT
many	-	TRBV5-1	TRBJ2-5	CASSSGPQETQYF	TGCGCCAGCAGCTCGGGACCCCAAGAGACCCAGTACTTC
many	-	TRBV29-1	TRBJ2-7	CSANGPGDEQYF	TGCAGCGCCAACGGACCGGGGGACGAGCAGTACTTC
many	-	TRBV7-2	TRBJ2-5	CASSARLETQETQYF	TGTGCCAGCAGCGCGCGACTCGAGACCCAAGAGACCCAGTACTTC
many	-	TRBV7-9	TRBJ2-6	CASSLVQGSTGANVLTF	TGTGCCAGCAGCTTAGTACAGGGATCTACCGGGGCCAACGTCCTGACTTTC
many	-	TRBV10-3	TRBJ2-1	CAISAVGANEQFF	TGTGCCATCAGTGCCGTAGGGGCGAATGAGCAGTTCTTC
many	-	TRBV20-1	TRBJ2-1	CSAGGDNEQFF	TGCAGTGCTGGGGGAGACAATGAGCAGTTCTTC
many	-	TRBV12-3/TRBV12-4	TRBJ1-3	CALGGGITGNTIYF	TGTGCCCTTGGCGGGGGGATAACTGGAAACACCATATATTTT
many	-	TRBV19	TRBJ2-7	CASSTSGVIDEQYF	TGTGCCAGTAGTACATCCGGGGTTATCGACGAGCAGTACTTC
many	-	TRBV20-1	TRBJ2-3	CSAREAGSTDTQYF	TGCAGTGCTAGAGAGGCGGGGAGCACAGATACGCAGTATTTT
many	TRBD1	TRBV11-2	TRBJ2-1	CASSLGQGPNEQFF	TGTGCCAGCAGCTTGGGACAGGGCCCCAATGAGCAGTTCTTC
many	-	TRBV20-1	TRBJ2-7	CSGSPPGAVKYF	TGCAGTGGCTCCCCCCCCGGGGCCGTGAAGTACTTC
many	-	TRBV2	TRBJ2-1	CASSETRVYNEQFF	TGTGCCAGCAGTGAGACTAGAGTCTACAATGAGCAGTTCTTC
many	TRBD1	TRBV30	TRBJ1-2	CAWTTGEGGYTF	TGTGCCTGGACGACAGGGGAAGGGGGCTACACCTTC
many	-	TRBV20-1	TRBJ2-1	CSAKDSGLYNEQFF	TGCAGTGCTAAGGATAGCGGTCTTTACAATGAGCAGTTCTTC
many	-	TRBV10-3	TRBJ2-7	CATTGIDEQYF	TGTGCCACGACAGGTATTGACGAGCAGTACTTC
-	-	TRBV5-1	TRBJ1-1	CASSPRSGDTEAFF	TGCGCCAGCAGCCCTCGCAGTGGGGACACTGAAGCTTTCTTT
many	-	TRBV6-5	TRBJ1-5	CASSYSGRYQPQHF	TGTGCCAGCAGTTACTCGGGTCGATATCAGCCCCAGCATTTT
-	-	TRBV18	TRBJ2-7	CASSPSAGNYEQYF	TGTGCCAGCTCACCAAGTGCAGGGAACTACGAGCAGTACTTC
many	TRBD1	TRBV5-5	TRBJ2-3	CASSFVGQGEGDTQYF	TGTGCCAGCAGCTTCGTCGGACAGGGGGAGGGAGATACGCAGTATTTT